A single sample is the source of the 27 T cell receptor beta chains below, sequenced in a study of tumor and adjacent non-tumor tissue in lung cancer. Three rounds of nested PCR, following a modified ARM-PCR protocol, produced the TCRbeta library. MiXCR was run by TCRdb on the multiplex PCR reads, yielding one entry per CDR3 protein. The profile shows about 110,000 distinct CDR3 sequences, over 55% of them singletons. The template was RNA from unsorted bulk tissue. More than 3 cm separated this lung sample from the edge of the tumor. The specimen sequenced was distant non-tumor lung tissue. The receptors here all came from a man aged 55 to 69 with non-small cell lung cancer.

This clonotype was observed once. One end of the junction varies from germline; a read error may be responsible. The CDR3 DNA reads as TGTACCAGCAACTTGGGCCCTCTGTGGCTCGGTGAAGCTTTCTTT. Residues: CTSNLGPLWLGEAFF. This chain joins TRBV5-5 and TRBJ1-1; no clear D. The germline CDR1 and CDR2 sequences are SGHKS and YYEKEE (reference sequence). The CDR3 totals 15 residues.

With regard to this clonotype: This may arise from a read error, as a much more abundant clone is one base away. CDR3 residues: CASSIGIWGANTGELFF. The CDR3 region has the DNA TGTGCCAGCAGCATAGGAATCTGGGGAGCGAACACCGGGGAGCTGTTTTTT. The chain uses TRBV7-8 and TRBJ2-2; perhaps TRBD2 as D (5 bases). The V and J ends lost 5 bases and 0 bases respectively, with 16 bases between them. The germline gives CDR1 SGHVS, CDR2 FQNEAQ. The CDR3 contains 17 residues.

This sequence joins TRBV28 and TRBJ2-4, with D possibly matching TRBD2 (5 bases). The CDR3 totals 13 residues. V was clipped by 9 bases and J by 8 bases, with 17 bases between them. The germline gives CDR1 MDHEN, CDR2 SYDVKM. Here the CDR3 reads CASSGGPGYIQYF. CDR3 nucleotides: TGTGCCAGTAGTGGTGGCCCGGGGTACATTCAGTACTTC.

This chain links TRBV29-1 with TRBJ1-5, with a possible D match to TRBD1 (5 bases). This CDR3 has 15 amino acids. Trimming pared 5 bases from V and 5 bases from J, leaving 19 bases between. Germline CDR1 and CDR2: SQVTM and ANQGSEA. The CDR3 reads CSVQKRGSWHQPQHF. The CDR3 coding sequence is TGCAGCGTTCAAAAAAGGGGAAGTTGGCATCAGCCCCAGCATTTT.

There are many counts of this clonotype. Here the CDR3 reads CASSLLAGETQYF. CDR3 in DNA: TGTGCCAGCAGTTTACTAGCGGGAGAGACCCAGTACTTC. The J gene is TRBJ2-5, the V gene TRBV12-3 or TRBV12-4; 8 bases are a match to TRBD2. CDR3 length: 13 residues. Trimming cost V 2 bases and J 4 bases; bases outside gene matches: 0.

This chain connects TRBV11-2 to TRBJ2-2, with 7 bases aligning to TRBD2. With V trimmed by 4 bases and J by 13 bases, 24 bases remained unmatched. The CDR3 sequence is 18 residues long. Germline V gene lookup returns CDR1 SGHAT and CDR2 FQNNGV. The CDR3: CASSSGLAGATNTAVLFF. The CDR3 DNA reads as TGTGCCAGCAGCTCGGGACTTGCGGGAGCGACGAACACCGCGGTGCTGTTTTTT.

This clonotype was detected once. A much bigger clone sits one base away, suggesting this may be a read error. The chain has TRBV6-2 or TRBV6-3 and TRBJ2-7; D is undetermined. The CDR3 has 12 amino acids. Trimming cost V 6 bases and J 9 bases, with 15 bases left between them. Germline V gene data show CDR1 as MNHEY and CDR2 as SVGEGT. The DNA of the CDR3 is TGTGCCAGCAGCCCTAGGGTGGACGGGCAGTACTTC. Translation gives CASSPRVDGQYF.

This clonotype has at least ten counts. The chain has TRBV29-1 and TRBJ1-1; D uncertain. The CDR3 has 12 residues. Trimming removed 4 bases at V and 1 base at J, with 7 bases between. Germline V gene data show CDR1 as SQVTM and CDR2 as ANQGSEA. The DNA of the CDR3 is TGCAGCGTTGTAGAAGGGAACACTGAAGCTTTCTTT. Translation: CSVVEGNTEAFF.

Regarding this clonotype: One end of the junction does not line up with germline, which may come from a read error. This chain links TRBV13 with TRBJ2-1; D is possibly TRBD2 (6 bases). The CDR3 is 14 amino acids. CDR1 and CDR2 from the germline V gene are PRHDT and FYEKMQ (reference sequence). CDR3 amino acids: CASSPRGLYNVQFF. The CDR3 DNA sequence: TGTGCCAGCAGCCCCCGGGGACTGTACAATGTGCAGTTCTTC.

Many counts were recorded for this clonotype. The V and J genes are TRBV11-2 and TRBJ2-7; 7 nucleotides agree with TRBD1. The CDR3 covers 14 residues. The V and J ends lost 1 base and 2 bases, in that order; junction bases with no gene match: 2. Germline V gene lookup returns CDR1 SGHAT and CDR2 FQNNGV. The CDR3 DNA reads TGTGCCAGCAGCTTAGTTGGGACAGCCTACGAGCAGTACTTC. Translation gives CASSLVGTAYEQYF.

A word on this clonotype: With a much larger clone just one base away, this may be a read error. No conserved phenylalanine or tryptophan is present at the end of the CDR3, so a read error is the likely explanation. The chain employs TRBV20-1 and TRBJ2-7; TRBD1 matches at 8 bases. CDR3 length: 13 residues. Trimming at V came to 6 bases and at J to 5 bases, leaving 9 bases not matched to a gene. Germline CDR1 is DFQATT and CDR2 is SNEGSKA (reference sequence). Here the CDR3 reads CSATSGGRHEQYS. CDR3 nucleotides: TGCAGTGCAACCTCAGGGGGCCGACACGAGCAGTACTCC.

This clonotype was counted many times. The V and J genes are TRBV12-3 or TRBV12-4 and TRBJ2-2; D is ambiguous. CDR3 length equals 15 residues. V was clipped by 3 bases and J by 5 bases, with 13 bases between them. The CDR3 loop is CASSFGRPWTGELFF. In nucleotides, the CDR3 is TGTGCCAGCAGTTTCGGCAGGCCGTGGACCGGGGAGCTGTTTTTT.

As for this clonotype: A much larger clone differs by one base, so this may be a read error. The V gene is TRBV14, the J gene TRBJ1-1; perhaps TRBD1 as D (5 bases). Trimming took off 1 base at V and 4 bases at J, with 16 bases between the two ends. Germline V gives CDR1 SGHDN, CDR2 FVKESK. This CDR3 spans 16 amino acids. CDR3: CASSQGTISYFTEAFF. CDR3 coding DNA: TGTGCCAGCAGCCAAGGGACAATATCCTACTTCACTGAAGCTTTCTTT. The whole variable domain, remainder taken from reference TRBV14 and TRBJ1-1, is EAGVTQFPSHSVIEKGQTVTLRCDPISGHDNLYWYRRVMGKEIKFLLHFVKESKQDESGMPNNRFLAERTGGTYSTLKVQPAELEDSGVYFCASSQGTISYFTEAFFGQGTRLTVV.

A note on this clonotype: With a much larger clone just one base away, this may be a read error. The chain links TRBV5-8 to TRBJ2-1; unclear D gene. The germline gives CDR1 SGHTS, CDR2 YDEGEE. This CDR3 contains 14 residues. V was pared by 2 bases and J by 9 bases, with 15 bases between. The CDR3 sequence: CASSFDALLSEQFF. As DNA, the CDR3 is TGTGCCAGCAGCTTCGATGCCCTGTTGAGTGAGCAGTTCTTC.

The sample holds many counts of this clonotype. This chain links TRBV6-5 with TRBJ1-2; the match to TRBD1 covers 9 bases. Germline CDR1 and CDR2: MNHEY and SVGAGI. J was trimmed by 4 bases and V by 4 bases; bases with no gene match: 10. CDR3 length: 16 amino acids. The DNA of the CDR3 is TGTGCCAGCAGTTCCCAAACCGGGACAGGGTTCTATGGCTACACCTTC. It specifies CASSSQTGTGFYGYTF.

This clonotype showed up many times. The chain uses TRBV6-6 and TRBJ2-7; 8 nucleotides match TRBD2. The germline gives CDR1 MNHNY, CDR2 SVGAGI (reference sequence). The J segment lost 0 bases and the V segment lost 6 bases, leaving 4 bases of the junction unmatched. The CDR3 sequence is 14 residues long. Here the CDR3 DNA reads TGTGCCAGCAGACGGGGGGGGGGCTCCTACGAGCAGTACTTC. This translates into CASRRGGGSYEQYF.

This clonotype was detected only a few times. One end of the junction varies from germline; a read error may be responsible. V usage is TRBV29-1 and J usage is TRBJ2-2; 9 positions agree with TRBD1. Germline CDR1 SQVTM, CDR2 ANQGSEA. There are 16 residues in the CDR3. CDR3 bases: TGCAGTGCTAGGGGGGGGACAGGGTCGAACACCGGGGAGCTGCTTTTT. Protein sequence: CSARGGTGSNTGELLF.

Of note for this clonotype: One junction end does not reproduce the germline sequence, and a read error may be involved. The chain has TRBV11-3 and TRBJ2-2; 8 bases map to TRBD1. Germline V CDR1 and CDR2: SGHNT, YENEEA. The CDR3 is 15 residues long. As DNA, the CDR3 is TGTGCCAGCATCTTAGGGGACAGGAACGCCGGGGAGCTGTTTTTT. Amino acids: CASILGDRNAGELFF.

A remark on this clonotype: This may come from a read error, since a much larger clone is one base off. The chain combines TRBV7-8 with TRBJ2-7; TRBD1 matches 9 bases. V lost 0 bases to trimming and J lost 4 bases; unmatched junction nucleotides: 4. The germline gives CDR1 SGHVS, CDR2 FQNEAQ. This CDR3 is 15 amino acids long. The chain's CDR3 is CASSLAWTGEYEQYF. For the CDR3, the DNA is TGTGCCAGCAGCTTAGCCTGGACAGGGGAGTACGAGCAGTACTTC.

This clonotype was observed a single time. This may stem from a read error, because a much larger clone lies one nucleotide away. The chain carries TRBV20-1 and TRBJ2-3; D possibly corresponds to TRBD2 (6 bases). Germline V lookup: CDR1 DFQATT, CDR2 SNEGSKA (reference sequence). There are 15 residues in the CDR3. In nucleotides, the CDR3 is TGCAGTGCTCGAGAATTTAGCGGCTTCACAGATACGCAGTATTTT. Amino acids: CSAREFSGFTDTQYF.

As regards this clonotype: This may stem from a read error, because a much larger clone lies one nucleotide away. J is TRBJ1-2 and V is TRBV6-6; no clear D. CDR1 and CDR2 (germline): MNHNY, SVGAGI (reference sequence). This CDR3 is 15 amino acids long. V gave up 7 bases and J gave up 0 bases, with 15 bases separating them. CDR3 sequence (DNA): TGTGCCAGCACGTGTTTCGCGAGTGCTAACTATGGCTACACCTTC. The encoded protein is CASTCFASANYGYTF.

Note on this clonotype: The junction and the germline gene differ at one end; a read error may be behind it. V and J are TRBV20-1 and TRBJ1-5; weak D call: TRBD1 (5 bases). CDR1 is DFQATT, CDR2 SNEGSKA, per germline (reference sequence). The length of the CDR3 is 13 residues. CDR3 protein: CSVRKTVNQRQHF. CDR3 sequence (DNA): TGCAGTGTTAGGAAGACAGTCAATCAGCGCCAGCATTTT.

This clonotype was detected many times. The rearrangement uses TRBV29-1 and TRBJ1-4; no reliable D call. V was shortened by 5 bases and J by 13 bases, with 20 bases between the two germline ends. Germline loops: CDR1 SQVTM, CDR2 ANQGSEA. The CDR3 is 13 amino acids. The CDR3 spells CSVILDGSSGLFF. CDR3 sequence (DNA): TGCAGCGTTATTTTGGACGGGTCGTCAGGACTGTTTTTT. The full variable domain, completed using reference TRBV29-1 and TRBJ1-4, is SAVISQKPSRDICQRGTSLTIQCQVDSQVTMMFWYRQQPGQSLTLIATANQGSEATYESGFVIDKFPISRPNLTFSTLTVSNMSPEDSSIYLCSVILDGSSGLFFGSGTQLSVL.

This clonotype was counted a single time. This may come from a read error, since a much larger clone is one base off. The chain joins TRBV6-1 to TRBJ1-4; D call uncertain. This CDR3 is built from 14 residues. V was clipped by 7 bases and J by 0 bases, with 9 bases between them. Germline values: CDR1 MNHNS, CDR2 SASEGT. The CDR3 nucleotides are TGTGCCAGCAATAGGTCTGCAACTAATGAAAAACTGTTTTTT. Translated: CASNRSATNEKLFF.

This sequence joins TRBV10-2 and TRBJ2-6, with TRBD2 as a possible D gene (5 bases). V was cut by 6 bases and J by 0 bases, with 15 bases left in between. Germline V gene data show CDR1 as WSHSY and CDR2 as SAAADI. The CDR3 runs to 17 residues. The CDR3 DNA reads as TGCGCCAGCAGCGGAGGAAACAAGATCTCTGGGGCCAACGTCCTGACTTTC. Amino acids: CASSGGNKISGANVLTF.

This clonotype has just one count. V is TRBV6-6 and J is TRBJ1-1, with a possible D match to TRBD1 (6 bases). V lost 11 bases and J lost 6, with 25 bases in between. The germline V gene has CDR1 MNHNY and CDR2 SVGAGI (reference sequence). CDR3 size: 15 residues. The CDR3 spells CAASSGGGASSEAFF. CDR3 coding DNA: TGTGCCGCCAGTTCCGGCGGGGGGGCGAGTTCTGAAGCTTTCTTT.

Remarks on this clonotype: With a much larger clone just one base away, this may be a read error. The chain couples TRBV6-1 to TRBJ2-3; TRBD1 matches 11 bases. Germline lookup yields CDR1 MNHNS and CDR2 SASEGT. Trimming at V came to 3 bases and at J to 4 bases, leaving 12 bases not matched to a gene. The CDR3 runs to 18 residues. CDR3 in amino acids: CASSDVRVTGQGADTQYF. In DNA, the CDR3 is TGTGCCAGCAGTGACGTGAGGGTCACGGGACAGGGGGCAGATACGCAGTATTTT.